Listed below are T cell receptor beta chains from one sample, sequenced in a study of radiotherapy plus CTLA-4 blockade in lung cancer. Produced via immunoSEQ multiplex PCR; TCRdb's table is partial and in-frame only. The table records around 78,000 clones, around 78% of them present only once. Sequencing was performed on peripheral blood, taken from a patient treated with radiotherapy plus ipilimumab. These receptors were collected from a human donor with non-small cell lung cancer who had a partial response to radiotherapy plus ipilimumab. Some clones in this sample may be carry-over from other donors' samples. Each CDR3 is given with its conserved first and last residue. The D gene is left open where the match is weak. For some rows the clone size is stated as once, few or many, or as a class when expanded; others skip it.

>TRBD1|few|TRBV5-8|TRBJ1-6
TGTGCCAGCAGCTTGCGGGCCGGGACAGGGAATTCACCCCTCCACTTT
CASSLRAGTGNSPLHF
>.|.|TRBV5-4|TRBJ1-1
TGTGCCAGCAGAGAGGGTCAGAAACTCAACACTGAAGCTTTCTTT
CASREGQKLNTEAFF
>.|many|TRBV28|TRBJ1-4
TGTGCCAGCAGTTCCGCGGGGCGAATGAATGAAAAACTGTTTTTT
CASSSAGRMNEKLFF
>.|.|TRBV7-8|TRBJ1-2
TGTGCCAGCAGCTTACAGGGTAACACAGTCAACTATGGCTACACCTTC
CASSLQGNTVNYGYTF
>.|.|TRBV2|TRBJ1-5
TGTGCCAGCAGGACTTATAGAAGCAATCAGCCCCAGCATTTT
CASRTYRSNQPQHF
>.|.|TRBV7-2|TRBJ1-5
TGTGCCAGCAGCCCACAGGGTGTTGTACAGCCCCAGCATTTT
CASSPQGVVQPQHF
>TRBD2|.|TRBV4-3|TRBJ2-3
TGCGCCAGCAGCCAAAATCCCGCGGGGGGGCGTAGAGATACGCAGTATTTT
CASSQNPAGGRRDTQYF
>.|.|TRBV19|TRBJ1-2
TGTGCCAGTAGTATGGGCAGGCCACCTGACTATGGCTACACCTTC
CASSMGRPPDYGYTF
>TRBD1|.|TRBV7-2|TRBJ1-5
TGTGCCAGCAGCTTCGGTCACAGGGGACGCAATCAGCCCCAGCATTTT
CASSFGHRGRNQPQHF
>.|.|TRBV5-1|TRBJ2-3
TGCGCCAGCAGCCCGGGGACGGGGACTGCAAATACGCAGTATTTT
CASSPGTGTANTQYF
>TRBD2|.|TRBV6-1|TRBJ2-3
TGTGCCAGCAGTGTCGACGGGGGGGCCAGAGCTACGGATACGCAGTATTTT
CASSVDGGARATDTQYF
>.|few|TRBV10-3|TRBJ2-7
TGTGCCATCAGTGACCCCCGGGACTGGGGAAACTACGAGCAGTACTTC
CAISDPRDWGNYEQYF
>.|.|TRBV28|TRBJ2-1
TGTGCCAGCAGTTTAGGCGGATACAATGAGCAGTTCTTC
CASSLGGYNEQFF
>TRBD1|.|TRBV5-5|TRBJ1-1
TGTGCCAGCAGCTTGGAGGGGGCGCGGACTGAAGCTTTCTTT
CASSLEGARTEAFF
>TRBD2|.|TRBV6-1|TRBJ2-2
TGTGCCAGCAGTGAAACGATAGCGGGGGCCGCGAACACCGGGGAGCTGTTTTTT
CASSETIAGAANTGELFF
>.|.|TRBV5-1|TRBJ1-1
TGCGCCAGCAGCCCCAATCCACAGGCTGGGACTGAAGCTTTCTTT
CASSPNPQAGTEAFF
>.|.|TRBV10-3|TRBJ2-7
TGTGCCATCAGTGACCAAACCTACGAGCAGTACTTC
CAISDQTYEQYF
>TRBD2|.|TRBV28|TRBJ2-7
TGTGCCAGCATCTCCCCCGGCGGGGGGGAGCAGTACTTC
CASISPGGGEQYF
>TRBD1|.|TRBV29-1|TRBJ1-4
TGCAGCGTTGGGACAGGGGTAGAGGAAAAACTGTTTTTT
CSVGTGVEEKLFF
>.|.|TRBV7-3|TRBJ1-4
TGTGCCAGCAGCTTACAGTCGGGTGAAAAACTGTTTTTT
CASSLQSGEKLFF
>.|.|TRBV7-6|TRBJ1-5
TGTGCCAGCAGCTTAGTGGGGGGGCAGGGTCAGCCCCGGCATTTT
CASSLVGGQGQPRHF
>.|.|TRBV28|TRBJ2-3
TGTGCCAGCAGTTCCTTCACAGATACGCAGTATTTT
CASSSFTDTQYF
>.|few|TRBV4-3|TRBJ1-1
TGCGCCAGCAGCCTATCAGGGCAGGGTAGGAACACTGAAGCTTTCTTT
CASSLSGQGRNTEAFF
>TRBD1|.|TRBV5-1|TRBJ2-7
TGCGCCAGCAGCTGGGACACAGGGGGATTTTACGAGCAGTACTTC
CASSWDTGGFYEQYF
>TRBD1|few|TRBV28|TRBJ1-2
TGTGCCAGCAGACGACGGGGCTGGGACAGGGCCCCCTTCAACTATGGCTACACCTTC
CASRRRGWDRAPFNYGYTF
>.|.|TRBV18|TRBJ2-3
TGTGCCAGCTCACCAATACAGGGTAGTGCAGATACGCAGTATTTT
CASSPIQGSADTQYF
>TRBD2|.|TRBV19|TRBJ2-5
TGTGCCAGTAGTATGCGGGGGGGGCAAGAGACCCAGTACTTC
CASSMRGGQETQYF
>TRBD2|.|TRBV5-1|TRBJ2-5
TGCGCCAGCAGCTTATCGGGAGGAAGGGAGACCCAGTACTTC
CASSLSGGRETQYF
>.|.|TRBV29-1|TRBJ1-2
TGCAGCGCCGGGGATGCGGGCTACACCTTC
CSAGDAGYTF
>.|.|TRBV6-1|TRBJ1-2
TGTGCCAGCAGTTCCCCAGGGGATCGAGGCTACACCTTC
CASSSPGDRGYTF
>.|few|TRBV19|TRBJ2-7
TGTGCCAGTAGCAACACAGGGCGCTACGAGCAGTACTTC
CASSNTGRYEQYF
>.|.|TRBV9|TRBJ1-4
TGTGCCAGCAGCGCTACAGGGAATTATGAAAAACTGTTTTTT
CASSATGNYEKLFF
>TRBD2|few|TRBV19|TRBJ2-1
TGTGCCAGTAGTATTCTTGGACTAGCGGGAGGGCGTGGTGAGCAGTTCTTC
CASSILGLAGGRGEQFF
>.|.|TRBV11-2|TRBJ1-3
TGTGCCAGCAGTCTCCTTTATAGCTCTGGAAACACCATATATTTT
CASSLLYSSGNTIYF
>.|.|TRBV18|TRBJ1-6
TGTGCCAGCTCACCGCGGGGGGGCCATTTCGCCTATAATTCACCCCTCCACTTT
CASSPRGGHFAYNSPLHF
>TRBD1|.|TRBV6-5|TRBJ1-1
TGTGCCACCTACAGGGGATGGACTGAAGCTTTCTTT
CATYRGWTEAFF
>TRBD1|.|TRBV28|TRBJ1-5
TGTGCCAGCAGTGATACAGGGGGGTTGGGCAATCAGCCCCAGCATTTT
CASSDTGGLGNQPQHF
>TRBD2|few|TRBV5-8|TRBJ2-5
TGTGCCAGCAGTTGGGGGACTAGCGGGGAGCAAGAGACCCAGTACTTC
CASSWGTSGEQETQYF
>.|.|TRBV19|TRBJ1-5
TGTGCCAGTTCGGACAGTAGCAATCAGCCCCAGCATTTT
CASSDSSNQPQHF
>.|.|TRBV18|TRBJ1-1
TGTGCCAGCTCACTGGGGAGCACTGAAGCTTTCTTT
CASSLGSTEAFF
>TRBD2|.|TRBV9|TRBJ2-5
TGTGCCAGCAGTGTCCTGGGGGGGAGAATGGAGACCCAGTACTTC
CASSVLGGRMETQYF
>.|once|TRBV6-1|TRBJ1-1
TGTGCCAGCAGTCCAGAGAACACTGAAGCTTTCTTT
CASSPENTEAFF
>.|.|TRBV11-2|TRBJ1-3
TGTGCCAGCAGCTTGTCCTTGAGGGGAAACACCATATATTTT
CASSLSLRGNTIYF
>TRBD2|few|TRBV10-3|TRBJ2-7
TGTGCCATCAGATCTAGCGGGGGGGGTAACGAGCAGTACTTC
CAIRSSGGGNEQYF